This T cell receptor (beta chain) is from a study of shared clonotypes between healthy human individuals. Overall study results and limits: Between several donors, naive CD4 clonotypes were shared at a level of approximately 5%.

Using immunoSEQ multiplex PCR, the repertoire was profiled, and TCRdb retains in-frame clones only, with some absent. The table records about 1.4 million clones, roughly 96% of them present only once. To note about this clone: The antigen is unknown.

CDR3 length equals 13 residues. Germline V gives CDR1 SGHTA, CDR2 FQGNSA. V was pared by 1 base and J by 9 bases, with 10 bases between. The sequence was collected from a man younger than 40 in good health. Source material: naive CD4+ T cells sorted from blood. Regarding subset: CD45RA+ positively selected. J is TRBJ1-5 and V is TRBV7-2; D gene unclear. CDR3 loop: CASSLEHGAPQHF. As DNA, the CDR3 is TGTGCCAGCAGCTTAGAGCATGGTGCGCCCCAGCATTTT.